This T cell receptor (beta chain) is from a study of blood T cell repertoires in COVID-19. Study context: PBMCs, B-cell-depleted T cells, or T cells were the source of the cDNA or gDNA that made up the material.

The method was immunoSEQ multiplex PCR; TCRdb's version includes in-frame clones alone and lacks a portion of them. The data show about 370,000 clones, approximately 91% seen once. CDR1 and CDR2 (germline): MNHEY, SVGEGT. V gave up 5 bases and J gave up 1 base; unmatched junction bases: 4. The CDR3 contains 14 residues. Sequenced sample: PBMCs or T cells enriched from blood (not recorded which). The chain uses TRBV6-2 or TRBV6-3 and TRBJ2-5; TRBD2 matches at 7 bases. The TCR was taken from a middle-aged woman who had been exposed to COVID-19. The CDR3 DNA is TGTGCCAGCAGTATGACTAGCCTCCAAGAGACCCAGTACTTC. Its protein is CASSMTSLQETQYF.